The entry below describes one T cell receptor beta chain. Its antigen is undetermined. With 500 to 650 ng total RNA as template and a constant-region primer, TCR beta cDNA was made. Investigators got TCR beta libraries out of three nested multiplex PCR rounds, done with slightly modified ARM-PCR. Running around 10 cycles apiece, the first two PCR rounds relied on TRBV1-TRBV30 forward primers together with a C-beta reverse primer. Via MiXCR, TCRdb re-called the multiplex PCR reads, giving one row per CDR3 protein. The sample includes 70,000 to 95,000 distinct CDR3 sequences, 60% to 80% seen only once; the top ten take about 27%. Without any cell sorting, roughly 20-32 mg of bulk tissue yielded co-extracted RNA and DNA. Germline CDR1 reads MNHEY; CDR2 reads SVGAGI. After removal of 6 bases from V and 14 bases from J, the junction contained 12 bases not matched to a gene. The CDR3 loop spans 14 amino acids.

The data stem from a study of tumor-infiltrating lymphocytes in primary liver carcinoma. Study-wide findings and caveats: Representation across all five tumor regions was limited to only about 7.5-25% of top clones.

The J gene is TRBJ2-5, the V gene TRBV6-5; 13 bases are a match to TRBD2. The TCR sequence derives from a man in his forties with primary liver carcinoma and hepatitis B virus infection. The sequenced sample consisted of liver tumor tissue from sampling region 4. Subset denoted: tumor region T4, right-lateral pole. CDR3 amino acids: CASSIGTSGKTHYF. The CDR3 bases are TGTGCCAGCAGCATAGGGACTAGCGGGAAGACACATTACTTC.